This T cell receptor (beta chain) was captured in a study of CD8 T cells in Susac syndrome. The V gene's germline CDR1 is SEHNR and CDR2 FQNEAQ (reference sequence). V gave up 1 base and J gave up 0 bases, with 4 bases separating them. CDR3 length: 14 amino acids. Random-hexamer reverse transcription was applied to roughly 0.5 to 1 ug RNA. The authors amplified TCR beta CDR3 across 54 Vbeta and 13 Jbeta using immunoSEQ multiplex PCR. TCRdb re-called the immunoSEQ multiplex PCR reads through MiXCR, storing one row per CDR3 protein. The sample includes 160,000 or so distinct CDR3 sequences, roughly 95% of them seen just once. The authors sequenced TCR beta from blood CD8+ and CD4+ T cells.

This sequence was found in a human donor with multiple sclerosis. Sequenced material: CD8+ T cells from PBMCs. The rearrangement links TRBV7-9 to TRBJ1-5; D gene unclear. The CDR3 spells CASSLDYSNQPQHF. CDR3 DNA: TGTGCCAGCAGCTTAGATTATAGCAATCAGCCCCAGCATTTT. Drawing the rest from reference TRBV7-9 and TRBJ1-5, the complete variable domain is DTGVSQNPRHKITKRGQNVTFRCDPISEHNRLYWYRQTLGQGPEFLTYFQNEAQLEKSRLLSDRFSAERPKGSFSTLEIQRTEQGDSAMYLCASSLDYSNQPQHFGDGTRLSIL.